This T cell receptor (beta chain) was identified during a study of sequential checkpoint blockade in melanoma. About the research overall: After both sequences, patients received maintenance nivolumab.

TCRdb's copy holds only in-frame clones and misses some; the assay was immunoSEQ multiplex PCR. The sample records more than 30,000 clones, approximately 86% being singletons. Treatment of the sample: randomized to nivolumab then ipilimumab (arm A) or the reverse (arm B). Patients had received no earlier DNA-damaging chemotherapy. The clonotype was recovered from a human donor with melanoma. The sequences come from CD8+ T cells sorted from blood (inferred from file names), collected from a patient given nivolumab and ipilimumab in sequence.

The CDR3 here is CASSGLAGGYEQYF. The CDR3 DNA reads TGTGCCAGCAGTGGACTAGCGGGAGGCTACGAGCAGTACTTC. The V call is TRBV27, the J call TRBJ2-7; 14 bases line up with TRBD2. The CDR3 totals 14 residues. J lost 3 bases, V lost 5 bases, and 0 bases had no gene match. Germline CDR1 MNHEY, CDR2 SMNVEV (reference sequence).